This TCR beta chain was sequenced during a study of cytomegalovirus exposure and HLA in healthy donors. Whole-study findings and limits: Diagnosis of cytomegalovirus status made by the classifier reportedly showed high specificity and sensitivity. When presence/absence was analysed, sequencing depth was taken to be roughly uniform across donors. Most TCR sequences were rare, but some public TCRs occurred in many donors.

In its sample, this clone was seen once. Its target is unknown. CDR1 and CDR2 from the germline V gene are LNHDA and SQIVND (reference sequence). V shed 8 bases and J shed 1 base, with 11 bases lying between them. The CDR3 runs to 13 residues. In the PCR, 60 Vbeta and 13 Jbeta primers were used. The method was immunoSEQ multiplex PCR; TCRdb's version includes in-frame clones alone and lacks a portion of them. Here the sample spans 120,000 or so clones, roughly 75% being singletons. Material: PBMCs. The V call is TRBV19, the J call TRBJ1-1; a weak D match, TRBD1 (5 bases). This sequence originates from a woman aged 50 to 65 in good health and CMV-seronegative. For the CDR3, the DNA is TGTGCCAGTGACAGACCCCCGAACACTGAAGCTTTCTTT. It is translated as CASDRPPNTEAFF.